The clone carrying this T cell receptor beta chain was observed at least ten times. Its specificity is unknown. These data belong to a study of CD8 T cells in ankylosing spondylitis. Germline CDR1 reads DFQATT; CDR2 reads SNEGSKA (reference sequence). The CDR3 contains 13 residues. Trimming removed 6 bases from V and 2 bases from J; junction bases left unmatched: 6. TCRdb reanalysed the 5' RACE reads using MiXCR and keeps one entry per CDR3 protein. The data hold roughly 130,000 distinct CDR3 sequences, with around 7% observed a single time. Study results and limitations: A subset of motif variants has previously been described in the synovial fluid and blood of reactive arthritis.

The rearrangement joins TRBV20-1 to TRBJ1-2, with TRBD1 identical over 7 bases. The source of this sequence is a male donor with ankylosing spondylitis or in good health (not recorded which). Sequencing used blood, either unsorted or a sorted T cell fraction (not recorded which). The CDR3, as DNA: TGCAGTGCCCAAGGGGGCCCCAACTATGGCTACACCTTC. It is translated as CSAQGGPNYGYTF.